The rows below give T cell receptor beta chains drawn from one sample of a study of T-cell reconstitution after alpha-beta-depleted transplantation in children. Via MiXCR, TCRdb re-called the PCR reads, giving one row per CDR3 protein. The profile shows 440,000 or so distinct CDR3 sequences, about 40% of them singletons. This material consisted of PBMCs, taken before TCRalphabeta/CD19-depleted stem cell transplant. Receptor source: a girl aged 2-10 years with aplastic anemia, due to receive a stem cell transplant. Both conserved end residues are part of each CDR3. A D gene is named only where the DNA matches it firmly. Clone size is stated in some rows and not others, as once, few, many or a class when expanded.

.,.,TRBV12-3/TRBV12-4,TRBJ2-7,TGTGCCAGCATTCCCCCCCCGGCGCACGAGAGCGAGCAGTACTTC,CASIPPPAHESEQYF
many,TRBD2,TRBV20-1,TRBJ2-2,TGCAGTGCTAGGGTGGGGATTAGCGGGAGTCACACCGGGGAGCTGTTTTTT,CSARVGISGSHTGELFF
few,TRBD2,TRBV29-1,TRBJ2-3,TGCAGCGTTCGGCGGGGGGGCACAGATACGCAGTATTTT,CSVRRGGTDTQYF
.,.,TRBV28,TRBJ2-3,TGTGCCAGCAGTTTAGGACCTACTGGGGGGGATACGCAGTATTTT,CASSLGPTGGDTQYF
.,TRBD2,TRBV6-1,TRBJ2-7,TGTGCCAGCAGGGGACTAGGGGGCTACGAGCAGTACTTC,CASRGLGGYEQYF
.,.,TRBV18,TRBJ1-5,TGTGCCAGCTCACCGCTACAGGGTGGCAATCAGCCCCAGCATTTT,CASSPLQGGNQPQHF
few,TRBD2,TRBV6-1,TRBJ2-3,TGTGCCAGCAGCCTGGGAGGGCGTACAGATACGCAGTATTTT,CASSLGGRTDTQYF
.,.,TRBV28,TRBJ2-7,TGTGCCAGCAGCTCCGGGCTCCGCGGCTACGAGCAGTACTTC,CASSSGLRGYEQYF
few,.,TRBV12-3/TRBV12-4,TRBJ2-1,TGTGCCAGCGGGGAGGGGGTTACGGATGAGCAGTTCTTC,CASGEGVTDEQFF
few,.,TRBV28,TRBJ1-5,TGTGCCAGCAGTTTTGGGTTGAGGGTGCGTAGCAATCAGCCCCAGCATTTT,CASSFGLRVRSNQPQHF
few,TRBD1,TRBV5-1,TRBJ1-2,TGCGCCAGCACCGGGACAGGGGGCGGCTACACCTTC,CASTGTGGGYTF
many,TRBD2,TRBV11-2,TRBJ2-5,TGTGCCAGCAGCGCCTTACTAGCGGGAGGGCAAGAGACCCAGTACTTC,CASSALLAGGQETQYF
.,TRBD1,TRBV15,TRBJ1-6,TGTGCCACCAGCAGAGTCGACAGGGGCAATTCACCCCTCCACTTT,CATSRVDRGNSPLHF
.,TRBD2,TRBV7-2,TRBJ2-3,TGTGCCAGCAGCCTGCGACTAGCGGGGGGGCTTACAGATACGCAGTATTTT,CASSLRLAGGLTDTQYF
.,TRBD1,TRBV12-3/TRBV12-4,TRBJ2-3,TGTGCCAGCAGTCCCAGGGGGTCGTTGCTTACAGATACGCAGTATTTT,CASSPRGSLLTDTQYF
few,TRBD2,TRBV20-1,TRBJ2-1,TGCAGTGCTAGAGATTCTTTCGCAGGACTAGCGTCTAATGAGCAGTTCTTC,CSARDSFAGLASNEQFF
once,.,TRBV5-4,TRBJ2-1,TGTGCCAGCAGCTTGGATGGGGTTCGGGAGCAGTTCTTC,CASSLDGVREQFF
few,.,TRBV28,TRBJ1-1,TGTGCCAGCCCCCCCTCTCGTGGGGAGGCTGAAGCTTTCTTT,CASPPSRGEAEAFF
.,.,TRBV19,TRBJ2-3,TGTGCCAGTAGTCCCCGGAGTAGCGCAGATACGCAGTATTTT,CASSPRSSADTQYF
few,TRBD2,TRBV18,TRBJ2-3,TGTGCCAGCTCACCCTTAGCGGGAACTCCAGATACGCAGTATTTT,CASSPLAGTPDTQYF
few,.,TRBV11-2,TRBJ2-3,TGTGCCAGCAGCTTAAGGCACCGGACTTTAGGCTCCGATACGCAGTATTTT,CASSLRHRTLGSDTQYF
.,TRBD1,TRBV20-1,TRBJ1-2,TGCAGTGCTGGGGGGACAGGGGAAGGCTACACCTTC,CSAGGTGEGYTF
.,.,TRBV10-3,TRBJ2-1,TGTGCCATCAGTGTGGGCAGCTATGAGCAGTTCTTC,CAISVGSYEQFF
.,.,TRBV7-9,TRBJ1-6,TGTGCCAGCAGCTCCGGGAGTGCCCTCCACTTT,CASSSGSALHF
.,.,TRBV5-5,TRBJ2-7,TGTGCCAGCAGCTTGGGTACAGCGAGCGAGCAGTACTTC,CASSLGTASEQYF
many,TRBD2,TRBV9,TRBJ2-7,TGTGCCAGCAGCGCCCTAGCGGGGAGCTCCTACGAGCAGTACTTC,CASSALAGSSYEQYF